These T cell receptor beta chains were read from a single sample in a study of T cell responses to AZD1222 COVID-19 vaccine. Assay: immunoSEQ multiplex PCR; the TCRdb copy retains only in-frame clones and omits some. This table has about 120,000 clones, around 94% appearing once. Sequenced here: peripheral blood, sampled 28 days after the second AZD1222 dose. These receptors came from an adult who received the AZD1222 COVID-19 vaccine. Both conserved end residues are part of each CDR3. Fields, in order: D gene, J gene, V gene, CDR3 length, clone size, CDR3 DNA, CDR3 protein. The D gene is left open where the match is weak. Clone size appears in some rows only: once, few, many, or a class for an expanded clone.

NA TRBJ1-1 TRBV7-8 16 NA TGTGCCAGCAGCCCCGCAGGGTCGGGGGTCGGCACTGAAGCTTTCTTT CASSPAGSGVGTEAFF
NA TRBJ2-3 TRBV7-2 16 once TGTGCCAGCAGCCCAAGTCCGGCCGCCCCCCCAGATACGCAGTATTTT CASSPSPAAPPDTQYF
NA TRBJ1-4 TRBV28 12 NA TGTGCCAGCAGTGCATTCGGCGAAAAACTGTTTTTT CASSAFGEKLFF
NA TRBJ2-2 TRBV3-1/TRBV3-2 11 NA TGTGCCAGTTGGAGCTCCGGGGAGCTGTTTTTT CASWSSGELFF
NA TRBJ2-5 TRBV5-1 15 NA TGCGCCAGCACCCCCCGGGTCGGGGACCAAGAGACCCAGTACTTC CASTPRVGDQETQYF
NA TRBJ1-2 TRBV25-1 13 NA TGTGCCAGCAGTGTGAGAGCTAACTATGGCTACACCTTC CASSVRANYGYTF
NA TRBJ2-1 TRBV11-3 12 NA TGTGCCAGCAGCTCTACCCAGTATGAGCAGTTCTTC CASSSTQYEQFF
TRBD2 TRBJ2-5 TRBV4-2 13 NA TGTGCCAGCAGCCGTAGCGGGAGGGAGACCCAGTACTTC CASSRSGRETQYF
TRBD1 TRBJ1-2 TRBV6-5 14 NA TGTGCCAGCAGAGAGACAGGGGGAGCCTATGGCTACACCTTC CASRETGGAYGYTF
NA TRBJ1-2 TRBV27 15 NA TGTGCCAGCAGTTTCTCCCCTCTTCATAACTATGGCTACACCTTC CASSFSPLHNYGYTF
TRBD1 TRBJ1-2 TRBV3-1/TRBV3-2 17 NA TGTGCCAGCAGCCAAGATGGGGACAGAATCCCTAGATATGGCTACACCTTC CASSQDGDRIPRYGYTF
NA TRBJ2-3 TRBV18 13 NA TGTGCCAGCTCAACGGCCGACACAGATACGCAGTATTTT CASSTADTDTQYF
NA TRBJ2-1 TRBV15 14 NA TGTGCCACCAGCCCCGACAGTAAATACAATGAGCAGTTCTTC CATSPDSKYNEQFF
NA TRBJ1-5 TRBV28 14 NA TGTGCCAGCAGTTTATTTCGGGGGAATCAGCCCCAGCATTTT CASSLFRGNQPQHF
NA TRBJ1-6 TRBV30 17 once TGTGCCTGGAGTGCGGAATGGGGGCGGACAGATAATTCACCCCTCCACTTT CAWSAEWGRTDNSPLHF
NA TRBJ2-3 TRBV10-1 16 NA TGCGCCAGCAGTGACAGGGAATCGTTACTTGGAGATACGCAGTATTTT CASSDRESLLGDTQYF
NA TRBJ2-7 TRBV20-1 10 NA TGCAGTGCAGGCCTTTACGAGCAGTACTTC CSAGLYEQYF
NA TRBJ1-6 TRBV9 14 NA TGTGCCAGCAGCCGTCGTGAAGGGGATTCACCCCTCCACTTT CASSRREGDSPLHF
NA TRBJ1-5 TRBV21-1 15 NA TGTGCCAGCACCCAGGGTACTTATAGCAATCAGCCCCAGCATTTT CASTQGTYSNQPQHF
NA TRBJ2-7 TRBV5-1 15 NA TGCGCCAGCAGCTTAAACTTTGAGCGTCGCTACGAGCAGTACTTC CASSLNFERRYEQYF
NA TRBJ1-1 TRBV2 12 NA TGTGCCAGCAGTACAGGGAACACTGAAGCTTTCTTT CASSTGNTEAFF
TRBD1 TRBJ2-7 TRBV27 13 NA TGTGCCAGCAGTTTACTGGGACAGGGGGAATTGTACTTC CASSLLGQGELYF
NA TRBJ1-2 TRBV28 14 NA TGTGCCAGCAGTTTACCGGGCCGTATCTATGGCTACACCTTC CASSLPGRIYGYTF
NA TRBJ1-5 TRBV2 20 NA TGTGCCAGCAGGCTTAGATCGACAGGCGCGAGTTCTTATAGCAATCAGCCCCAGCATTTT CASRLRSTGASSYSNQPQHF
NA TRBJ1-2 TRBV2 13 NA TGTGCCAGCAGTGATTTGCTCGACGACGGCTACACCTTC CASSDLLDDGYTF
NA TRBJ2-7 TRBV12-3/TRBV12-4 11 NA TGTGCCAGCAGCATAACCTACGAGCAGTACTTC CASSITYEQYF
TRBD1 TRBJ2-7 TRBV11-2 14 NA TGTGCCAGCAGCCAGACAGGGAACTCCTACGAGCAGTACTTC CASSQTGNSYEQYF
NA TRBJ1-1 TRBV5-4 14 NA TGTGCCAGCAGCCCCCCACAAGGGAACACTGAAGCTTTCTTT CASSPPQGNTEAFF
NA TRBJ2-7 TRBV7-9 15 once TGTGCCAGCAGCTTAGCGTTCAGGGAAAGGGCCGAGCAGTACTTC CASSLAFRERAEQYF
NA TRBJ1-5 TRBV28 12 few TGTGCCAGCAGTTTATTAAGGGGGCCCCAGCATTTT CASSLLRGPQHF
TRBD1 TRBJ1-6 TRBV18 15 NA TGTGCCAGCTCAAAGGACAGGGGCTTTAATTCACCCCTCCACTTT CASSKDRGFNSPLHF
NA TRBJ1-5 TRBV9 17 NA TGTGCCAGCAGCGCATCCGGGTCCCTGGTGGGGAATCAGCCCCAGCATTTT CASSASGSLVGNQPQHF
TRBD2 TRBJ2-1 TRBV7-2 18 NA TGTGCCAGCAGCTTTACGTACTCGGGACTAGCGGGAGGCTATGAGCAGTTCTTC CASSFTYSGLAGGYEQFF
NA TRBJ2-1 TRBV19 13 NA TGTGCCAGTACCGGGAGAGGGTCCAATGAGCAGTTCTTC CASTGRGSNEQFF
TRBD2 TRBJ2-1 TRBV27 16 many TGTGCCAGCAGTTTCCCCCTCGGGGGAGGGGATAATGAGCAGTTCTTC CASSFPLGGGDNEQFF
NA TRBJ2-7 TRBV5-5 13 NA TGTGCCAGCAGCTTGGAGGCAGACTACGAGCAGTACTTC CASSLEADYEQYF
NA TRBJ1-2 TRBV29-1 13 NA TGCAGCACCCCCCGGGGCCAGGGTGGCGGCTACACCTTC CSTPRGQGGGYTF